The T cell receptor beta chain described here comes from a study of blood T cell repertoires in COVID-19. Study details: Sites across the United States, Italy and Spain contributed samples from acute and convalescent COVID-19.

Per the authors' pipeline: Using reference gene primer amplification, nucleated cell counts were estimated. Assay used: immunoSEQ multiplex PCR; TCRdb lists only in-frame clones, some missing. V and J calls and clone size are those listed in that table; D and trimming were worked out from the DNA. The sample contains hundreds of thousands of clones, around nine tenths of which appear only once. This CDR3 is built from 16 residues. The germline V gene has CDR1 ENHRY and CDR2 SYGVKD. V gave up 4 bases and J gave up 5 bases, with 20 bases separating them. V and J are TRBV10-3 and TRBJ1-1; weak D call: TRBD1 (6 bases). Sequenced input: peripheral blood. The sequence was collected from a man in his 70s with acute or convalescent COVID-19. DNA of the CDR3: TGTGCCATCAGTGCTATCGGGGGGCCCTACGGGACTGAAGCTTTCTTT. Amino acid sequence: CAISAIGGPYGTEAFF.